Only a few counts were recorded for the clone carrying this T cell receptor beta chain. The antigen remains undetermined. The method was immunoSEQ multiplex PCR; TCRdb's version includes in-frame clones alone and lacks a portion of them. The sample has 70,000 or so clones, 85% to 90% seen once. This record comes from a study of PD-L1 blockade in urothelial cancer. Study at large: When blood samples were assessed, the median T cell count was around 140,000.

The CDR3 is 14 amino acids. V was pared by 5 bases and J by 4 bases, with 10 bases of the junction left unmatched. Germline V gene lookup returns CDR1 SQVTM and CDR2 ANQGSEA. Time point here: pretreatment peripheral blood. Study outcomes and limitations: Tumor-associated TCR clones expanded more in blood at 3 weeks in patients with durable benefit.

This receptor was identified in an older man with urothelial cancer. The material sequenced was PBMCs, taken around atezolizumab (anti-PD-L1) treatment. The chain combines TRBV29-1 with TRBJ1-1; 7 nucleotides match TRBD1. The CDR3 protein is CSVFSQGSSTEAFF. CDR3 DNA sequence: TGCAGCGTTTTCTCACAGGGGAGTAGCACTGAAGCTTTCTTT.